The clone carrying this T cell receptor beta chain is termed large. TCRdb analysed the multiplex PCR reads with MiXCR anew, one entry per CDR3 protein. The sample includes 600 to 800 distinct CDR3 sequences, approximately 29% of them seen just once. The receptor was derived from a female donor with breast cancer. Sequencing input: memory CD4+ T cells sorted from blood. Subset given: memory CD4+ T cells, CD4+CD45RO+CD25-.

The CDR3 reads CASSPRTGDGYTF. The CDR3 region has the DNA TGTGCCAGCAGCCCGAGGACAGGGGACGGCTACACCTTC. The rearrangement uses TRBV12-3 or TRBV12-4 and TRBJ1-2; 9 nucleotides agree with TRBD1. There are 13 residues in the CDR3. Losses at the gene ends were 6 bases for V and 8 bases for J; bases not matched to a gene: 7.